This T cell receptor (beta chain) stems from a study of blood T cell repertoires in COVID-19. Overall study: The United States, Italy and Spain provided the acute and convalescent COVID-19 samples. Sample material is recorded as cDNA or gDNA derived from T cells, B-cell-depleted T cells, or PBMCs.

The germline V gene encodes CDR1 KGHSH and CDR2 LQKENI. The CDR3 length is 14 residues. Trimming removed 6 bases from V and 4 bases from J, with 13 bases in between. Per the authors' pipeline: The assay estimated nucleated cells by amplifying reference gene primers. Profiled with immunoSEQ multiplex PCR; TCRdb holds only in-frame clones, not every one. Clonal size and the V and J genes are those of that table, whereas D and trimming came from the DNA. The table shows 93,000 or so clones, with almost 90% occurring only once. This chain connects TRBV18 to TRBJ1-3, with D maybe TRBD1 (5 bases). The TCR sequence derives from a human donor in a cohort sampled during active COVID-19. Sequences were obtained from peripheral blood. The CDR3 DNA is TGTGCCAGCTCCGACCAGGGTGCCGGAAACACCATATATTTT. Translated: CASSDQGAGNTIYF. Using reference TRBV18 and TRBJ1-3 for the parts outside the CDR3, the full variable domain is NAGVMQNPRHLVRRRGQEARLRCSPMKGHSHVYWYRQLPEEGLKFMVYLQKENIIDESGMPKERFSAEFPKEGPSILRIQQVVRGDSAAYFCASSDQGAGNTIYFGEGSWLTVV.